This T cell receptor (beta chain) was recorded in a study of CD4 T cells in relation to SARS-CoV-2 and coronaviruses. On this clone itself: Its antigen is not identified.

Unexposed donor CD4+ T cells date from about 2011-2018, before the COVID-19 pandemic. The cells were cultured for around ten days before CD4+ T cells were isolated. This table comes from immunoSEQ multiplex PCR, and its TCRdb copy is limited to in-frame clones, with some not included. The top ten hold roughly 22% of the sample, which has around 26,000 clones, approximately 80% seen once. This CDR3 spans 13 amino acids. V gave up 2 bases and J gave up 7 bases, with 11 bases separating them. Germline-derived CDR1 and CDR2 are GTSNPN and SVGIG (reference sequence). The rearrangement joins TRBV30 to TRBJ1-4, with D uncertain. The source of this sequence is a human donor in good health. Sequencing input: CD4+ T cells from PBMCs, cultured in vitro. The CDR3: CAWSQGLAEKLFF. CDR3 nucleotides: TGTGCCTGGAGTCAAGGGCTTGCTGAAAAACTGTTTTTT.